This is a list of T cell receptor beta chains from one sample in a study of blood T cell repertoires in COVID-19. Using immunoSEQ multiplex PCR, the repertoire was profiled, and TCRdb retains in-frame clones only, with some absent. This sample carries around 360,000 clones, over 75% of them seen once, and the ten largest clones take about 3%. Sequenced sample: PBMCs or T cells enriched from blood (not recorded which). The receptors shown here come from a young woman who had recovered from COVID-19. The CDR3 runs from the conserved cysteine through the conserved F or W. A D gene is named only where the DNA matches it firmly. The size of a clone is reported for some rows only, either as once, few or many, or as a class for expanded clones.

NA | once | TRBJ2-3 | TRBV27 | TGTGCCAGCAGTCCAGGTTTGCCGGCAGATACGCAGTATTTT | CASSPGLPADTQYF
NA | NA | TRBJ1-6 | TRBV19 | TGTGCCAGTAGTATCAAGGAGGGGAGGAATTCACCCCTCCACTTT | CASSIKEGRNSPLHF
NA | once | TRBJ2-7 | TRBV2 | TGTGCCAGCAGTGAAGGGTACAGCTACGAGCAGTACTTC | CASSEGYSYEQYF
NA | NA | TRBJ1-5 | TRBV9 | TGTGCCAGCAGCGTCACAGGGCGTCAGCCCCAGCATTTT | CASSVTGRQPQHF
NA | NA | TRBJ1-1 | TRBV28 | TGTGCCAGCAGGCTAGGGGCCGGGGGGGCCGATGAAGCTTTCTTT | CASRLGAGGADEAFF
TRBD1 | NA | TRBJ2-2 | TRBV11-3 | TGTGCCAGCAGCTTCGGACAGGGGTCCACCGGGGAGCTGTTTTTT | CASSFGQGSTGELFF
NA | NA | TRBJ2-7 | TRBV24-1 | TGTGCCACCAGTGATGGAGGGACGGAAGAGCAGTACTTC | CATSDGGTEEQYF
NA | NA | TRBJ1-6 | TRBV4-1 | TGCGCCAGCAGCCAAGATTCCAGGGCCTATAATTCACCCCTCCACTTT | CASSQDSRAYNSPLHF
NA | NA | TRBJ1-1 | TRBV18 | TGTGCCAGCTCACCCTGGACAGAAAACACTGAAGCTTTCTTT | CASSPWTENTEAFF
TRBD1 | NA | TRBJ1-1 | TRBV6-5 | TGTGCCAGCAGTTCCGAGACAGGGGTTGAAGCTTTCTTT | CASSSETGVEAFF
NA | NA | TRBJ1-2 | TRBV2 | TGTGCCAGCAGGAGGGGAGGCGGCTACACCTTC | CASRRGGGYTF
NA | few | TRBJ2-7 | TRBV18 | TGTGCCAGCTCACCACCTCAGGGATCCCCCTACGAGCAGTACTTC | CASSPPQGSPYEQYF
TRBD1 | NA | TRBJ2-1 | TRBV5-5 | TGTGCCAGCAGCTTCCCCGGGACAGGGGCCAATGAGCAGTTCTTC | CASSFPGTGANEQFF
NA | NA | TRBJ2-1 | TRBV15 | TGTGCCACCAGCAGAGCAAGGGCTAGCGAAAACTACAATGAGCAGTTCTTC | CATSRARASENYNEQFF
NA | NA | TRBJ1-1 | TRBV5-1 | TGCGCCAGCAGCTTGGCTCCGACAGGATCGAACACTGAAGCTTTCTTT | CASSLAPTGSNTEAFF
NA | NA | TRBJ1-3 | TRBV30 | TGTGCCTGGAGTCGCGGGAACACCATATATTTT | CAWSRGNTIYF
NA | NA | TRBJ1-1 | TRBV19 | TGTGCCAGTAGTATGTTCGACACATCAACTGAAGCTTTCTTT | CASSMFDTSTEAFF
TRBD2 | NA | TRBJ2-5 | TRBV29-1 | TGCAGCGTTGAAGTGGGGTCTAGCGGGGGGGCGGAGACCCAGTACTTC | CSVEVGSSGGAETQYF
TRBD1 | NA | TRBJ1-6 | TRBV28 | TGTGCCAGCAGTTTCCGGACAGGGGGCGTCCCACCCCTCCACTTT | CASSFRTGGVPPLHF
NA | NA | TRBJ2-5 | TRBV27 | TGTGCCAGCAGTTCGCGGGACAGACAAGAGACCCAGTACTTC | CASSSRDRQETQYF
NA | NA | TRBJ2-1 | TRBV5-6 | TGTGCCAGCAGCCCTCCCAGCGGATTAAATGAGCAGTTCTTC | CASSPPSGLNEQFF
NA | NA | TRBJ2-1 | TRBV18 | TGTGCCAGCTCACGGGGGGATGAGCAGTTCTTC | CASSRGDEQFF
NA | few | TRBJ1-3 | TRBV28 | TGTGCCAGCAGTACAGGGTTAGGAAACACCATATATTTT | CASSTGLGNTIYF
NA | once | TRBJ1-6 | TRBV28 | TGTGCCAGCAGTCTCCGACAGGACTCCTATAATTCACCCCTCCACTTT | CASSLRQDSYNSPLHF
NA | NA | TRBJ2-1 | TRBV12-3/TRBV12-4 | TGTGCCAGCAGTTTACCGGGTGATGAGCAGTTCTTC | CASSLPGDEQFF
NA | NA | TRBJ2-1 | TRBV7-8 | TGTGCCAGCAGCTCAACGTCTACAGGGTTGCATGAGCAGTTCTTC | CASSSTSTGLHEQFF
TRBD2 | NA | TRBJ2-1 | TRBV9 | TGTGCCAGCAGCGCGAGCGGGGGGTACAATGAGCAGTTCTTC | CASSASGGYNEQFF
NA | NA | TRBJ2-1 | TRBV18 | TGTGCCAGCTCACTGCAGGTCAGCTCCTACAATGAGCAGTTCTTC | CASSLQVSSYNEQFF
NA | NA | TRBJ2-7 | TRBV6-6 | TGTGCCAGTGCCGGGACAACCACCTACGAGCAGTACTTC | CASAGTTTYEQYF
NA | NA | TRBJ1-2 | TRBV2 | TGTGCCAGCAGTGAGGGGGAGGCCTATGGCTACACCTTC | CASSEGEAYGYTF
NA | once | TRBJ2-7 | TRBV12-3/TRBV12-4 | TGTGCCAGCAGTTTAGTTGAGAACTACGAGCAGTACTTC | CASSLVENYEQYF
TRBD2 | NA | TRBJ2-5 | TRBV5-1 | TGCGCCAGCAGCTTGGCCTTAGCGGGAGCGCAAGAGACCCAGTACTTC | CASSLALAGAQETQYF
NA | once | TRBJ1-2 | TRBV6-5 | TGTGCCAGCAGGCCGGACAAGGACTATGGCTACACCTTC | CASRPDKDYGYTF
TRBD1 | NA | TRBJ2-5 | TRBV5-4 | TGTGCCAGCAGCCCGTACTACAGGGGCCCCCAAGAGACCCAGTACTTC | CASSPYYRGPQETQYF
NA | NA | TRBJ1-5 | TRBV28 | TGTGCCAGCAATAGTAATCAGCCCCAGCATTTT | CASNSNQPQHF
NA | NA | TRBJ2-3 | TRBV6-6 | TGTGCCAGCAGTCAAAGGGGGCGGGGACCCACAGATACGCAGTATTTT | CASSQRGRGPTDTQYF
TRBD1 | NA | TRBJ2-7 | TRBV15 | TGTGCCACCAGCAGAGTTCCCGGGACAGGGAACGAGCAGTACTTC | CATSRVPGTGNEQYF
NA | NA | TRBJ2-2 | TRBV9 | TGTGCCAGCAGCGTATTCCCGGCAGGGCCGGACACCGGGGAGCTGTTTTTT | CASSVFPAGPDTGELFF
NA | NA | TRBJ2-2 | TRBV24-1 | TGTGCCACCAGTGATTTACAGGAGCACACCGGGGAGCTGTTTTTT | CATSDLQEHTGELFF
TRBD1 | NA | TRBJ1-3 | TRBV4-1 | TGCGCCAGCAGCCAAGGGACAGGTATAAACACCATATATTTT | CASSQGTGINTIYF
TRBD1 | NA | TRBJ2-7 | TRBV19 | TGTGCCAGTAGGGACAGGGGCCACGAGCAGTACTTC | CASRDRGHEQYF
TRBD1 | NA | TRBJ1-6 | TRBV28 | TGTGCCAGCAGTTCGACAGGGGGGGCTTCACCCCTCCACTTT | CASSSTGGASPLHF
NA | once | TRBJ1-5 | TRBV28 | TGTGCCAGCAGTTTAGGGGCCCCGACGACCTATAGCAATCAGCCCCAGCATTTT | CASSLGAPTTYSNQPQHF
NA | NA | TRBJ2-1 | TRBV28 | TGTGCCAGCAGCCTTAGTGTTGAGCAGTTCTTC | CASSLSVEQFF